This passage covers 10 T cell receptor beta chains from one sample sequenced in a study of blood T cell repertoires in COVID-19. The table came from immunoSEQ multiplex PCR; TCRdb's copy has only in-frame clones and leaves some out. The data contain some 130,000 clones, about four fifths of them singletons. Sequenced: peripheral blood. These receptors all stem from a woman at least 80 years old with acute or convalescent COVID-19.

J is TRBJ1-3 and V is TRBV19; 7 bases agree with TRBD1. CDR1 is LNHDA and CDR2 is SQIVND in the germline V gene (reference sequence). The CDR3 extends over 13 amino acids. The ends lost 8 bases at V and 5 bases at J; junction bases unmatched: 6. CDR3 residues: CASSDRARNTIYF. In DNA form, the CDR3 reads TGTGCCAGTTCTGACAGGGCTCGAAACACCATATATTTT.

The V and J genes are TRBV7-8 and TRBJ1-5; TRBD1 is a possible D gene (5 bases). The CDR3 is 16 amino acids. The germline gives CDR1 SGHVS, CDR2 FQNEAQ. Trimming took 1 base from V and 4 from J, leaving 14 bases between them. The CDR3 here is CASSLGQTLFNQPQHF. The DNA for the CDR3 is TGTGCCAGCAGCTTAGGACAGACGCTGTTTAATCAGCCCCAGCATTTT.

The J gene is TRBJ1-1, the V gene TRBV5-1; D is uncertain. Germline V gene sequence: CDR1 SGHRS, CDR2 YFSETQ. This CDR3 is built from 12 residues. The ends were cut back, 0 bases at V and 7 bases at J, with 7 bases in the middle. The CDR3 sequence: CASSLVGNEAFF. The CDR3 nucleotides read TGCGCCAGCAGCTTGGTCGGGAATGAAGCTTTCTTT.

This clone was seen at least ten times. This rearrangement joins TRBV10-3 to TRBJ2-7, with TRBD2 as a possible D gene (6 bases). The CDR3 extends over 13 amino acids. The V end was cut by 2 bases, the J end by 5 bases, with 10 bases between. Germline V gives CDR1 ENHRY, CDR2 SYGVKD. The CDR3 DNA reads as TGTGCCATCAGTGAGCCTAGCGCCAACGAGCAGTACTTC. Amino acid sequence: CAISEPSANEQYF.

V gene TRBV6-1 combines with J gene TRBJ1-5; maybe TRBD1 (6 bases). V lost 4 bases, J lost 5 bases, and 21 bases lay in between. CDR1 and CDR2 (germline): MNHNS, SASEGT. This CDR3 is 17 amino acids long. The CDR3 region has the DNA TGTGCCAGCAGTGGAACCTTAGGGGGGGACTATTATCAGCCCCAGCATTTT. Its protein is CASSGTLGGDYYQPQHF.

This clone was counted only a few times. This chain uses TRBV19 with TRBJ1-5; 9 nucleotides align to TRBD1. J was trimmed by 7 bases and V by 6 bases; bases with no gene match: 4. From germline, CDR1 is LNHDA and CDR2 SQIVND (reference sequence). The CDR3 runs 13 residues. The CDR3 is CASRDRGRQPQHF. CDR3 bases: TGTGCCAGTAGGGACAGGGGAAGACAGCCCCAGCATTTT.

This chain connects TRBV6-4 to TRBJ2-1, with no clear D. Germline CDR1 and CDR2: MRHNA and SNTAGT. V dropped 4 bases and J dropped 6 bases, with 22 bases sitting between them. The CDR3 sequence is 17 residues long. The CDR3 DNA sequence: TGTGCCAGCAGTGCCTGGGCCAGGAAAGAACTTTCCAATGAGCAGTTCTTC. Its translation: CASSAWARKELSNEQFF.

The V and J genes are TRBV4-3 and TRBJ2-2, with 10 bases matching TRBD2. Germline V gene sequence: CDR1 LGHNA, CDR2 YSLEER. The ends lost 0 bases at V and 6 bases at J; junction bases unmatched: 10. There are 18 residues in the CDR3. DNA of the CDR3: TGCGCCAGCAGCCAAGATCCTAGCGGGGGAGAGTTTTCCGGGGAGCTGTTTTTT. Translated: CASSQDPSGGEFSGELFF.

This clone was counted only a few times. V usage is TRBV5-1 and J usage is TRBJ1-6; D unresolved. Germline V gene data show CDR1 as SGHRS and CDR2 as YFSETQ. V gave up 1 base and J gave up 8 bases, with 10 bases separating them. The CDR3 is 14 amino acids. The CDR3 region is CASSLYSRDSPLHF. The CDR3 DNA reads TGCGCCAGCAGCTTGTATTCTCGGGATTCACCCCTCCACTTT.

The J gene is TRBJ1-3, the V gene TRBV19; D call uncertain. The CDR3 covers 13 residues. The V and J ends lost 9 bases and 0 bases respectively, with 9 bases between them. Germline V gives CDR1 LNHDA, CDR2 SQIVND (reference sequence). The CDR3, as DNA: TGTGCCAGCCGCCAGTCCTCTGGAAACACCATATATTTT. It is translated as CASRQSSGNTIYF.